These 8 T cell receptor beta chains were all obtained from the same sample, sequenced in a study of T cells in tumors after PD-1 blockade. Sequenced by immunoSEQ multiplex PCR; TCRdb stores in-frame clones only, minus some. Seen here are tens of thousands of clones, 73% observed once, and the top ten hold about two fifths. The sequences come from PBMCs, collected after anti-PD-1 treatment. These receptors originate from a human donor with basal cell carcinoma.

The CDR3 here is CASSGGQTTDTQYF. CDR3 sequence (DNA): TGTGCCAGCAGTGGGGGACAGACCACAGATACGCAGTATTTT. The rearrangement links TRBV6-2 or TRBV6-3 to TRBJ2-3; 7 bases are a match to TRBD1. CDR3 length equals 14 residues. Trimming took 5 bases from V and 2 from J; bases not matched to a gene: 4. Looked up from germline, CDR1 is MNHEY and CDR2 is SVGEGT.

The V call is TRBV7-2, the J call TRBJ2-3; TRBD2 matches at 10 bases. Germline CDR1 and CDR2: SGHTA and FQGNSA. V shed 10 bases, J shed 4 bases, and the junction held 8 bases outside the gene matches. The CDR3 totals 14 residues. CDR3 coding DNA: TGTGCCATCGCAGCGGGGGGGCGGGCAGATACGCAGTATTTT. Its protein product is CAIAAGGRADTQYF.

In this sample, this clone turned up a few times. V usage is TRBV18 and J usage is TRBJ1-4; perhaps TRBD1 as D (6 bases). Looked up from germline, CDR1 is KGHSH and CDR2 is LQKENI. The CDR3 spans 13 residues. The V end lost 4 bases, the J end lost 5 bases, and 8 bases lay between the germline ends. CDR3 in amino acids: CASSLDSNEKLFF. The DNA for the CDR3 is TGTGCCAGCTCACTGGACAGCAATGAAAAACTGTTTTTT.

The chain recombines TRBV30 with TRBJ1-5; 7 bases line up with TRBD1. With 3 bases clipped from V and 5 bases from J, the junction kept 4 bases outside the gene matches. CDR1 is GTSNPN and CDR2 is SVGIG in the germline V gene (reference sequence). This CDR3 comprises 13 residues. The CDR3 DNA follows: TGTGCCTGGAGAATTGACAGGGATCAGCCCCAGCATTTT. The encoded protein is CAWRIDRDQPQHF. The full variable domain, completed using reference TRBV30 and TRBJ1-5, is SQTIHQWPATLVQPVGSPLSLECTVEGTSNPNLYWYRQAAGRGLQLLFYSVGIGQISSEVPQNLSASRPQDRQFILSSKKLLLSDSGFYLCAWRIDRDQPQHFGDGTRLSIL.

The chain recombines TRBV5-6 with TRBJ2-3, with no clear D. The CDR3 sequence is 14 residues long. Germline V gives CDR1 SGHDT, CDR2 YYEEEE. V lost 1 base, J lost 1 base, and 7 bases lay in between. CDR3 sequence: CASSLRRRTDTQYF. CDR3 DNA sequence: TGTGCCAGCAGCTTGCGGCGGCGCACAGATACGCAGTATTTT.

This clone turned up a few times. The rearrangement links TRBV18 to TRBJ2-7, with TRBD2 matching over 14 bases. The germline CDR1 and CDR2 sequences are KGHSH and LQKENI. CDR3 length equals 15 residues. V was clipped by 7 bases and J by 4 bases; unmatched bases: 6. The CDR3 DNA is TGTGCCAGCTTAGGGACTAGCGGGAGTGATTACGAGCAGTACTTC. This codes for CASLGTSGSDYEQYF.

The V gene is TRBV9, the J gene TRBJ2-5; possibly TRBD1 or TRBD2 for D (6 bases each). V was cut by 0 bases and J by 5 bases, with 17 bases left in between. The CDR3 consists of 16 residues. Germline V gene lookup returns CDR1 SGDLS and CDR2 YYNGEE. The CDR3 region has the DNA TGTGCCAGCAGCGTAGCTAGGGGGAGGCTGGGCGAGACCCAGTACTTC. It specifies CASSVARGRLGETQYF.

The CDR3 nucleotides are TGTGCCAGCAGCGCCAGACAGCTTTCAACTAATGAAAAACTGTTTTTT. Encoded protein: CASSARQLSTNEKLFF. This rearrangement joins TRBV7-2 to TRBJ1-4, with a tentative D call TRBD1 (5 bases). Germline CDR1 is SGHTA and CDR2 is FQGNSA. Trimming shortened V by 5 bases and J by 0 bases, and 13 bases separated the two germline ends. This CDR3 is 16 amino acids long.